Detailed here is one TCR beta chain. Its antigen is currently unknown. CD8+ and CD4+ T cells taken from blood had their TCR beta sequenced. Relapsing-remitting disease, either stable or active, was present in the treatment-naive patients who were the multiple sclerosis controls. Negative isolation yielded CD8+ and CD4+ T cells; FACS enriched TEMRA cells. Germline trimming cut 6 bases from V and 3 bases from J; bases unmatched to any gene: 12. The CDR3 has 15 amino acids. Germline CDR1 is DFQATT and CDR2 is SNEGSKA (reference sequence). These data are taken from a study of CD8 T cells in Susac syndrome. Whole-study results and caveats: TCR sequencing and HLA analysis covered a relatively small number of individuals.

Random hexamers primed reverse transcription of roughly 0.5 to 1 ug RNA. MiXCR, run by TCRdb on the immunoSEQ multiplex PCR reads, gives a single entry per CDR3 protein. The table lists hundreds of thousands of distinct CDR3 sequences, more than 70% of them singletons. The material sequenced was CD8+ T cells from PBMCs. The receptor was isolated from a human donor with multiple sclerosis. The gene calls are TRBV20-1 and TRBJ2-7; 9 bases are shared with TRBD1. This CDR3 reads CSAGDRDRAFYEQYF. The CDR3 DNA follows: TGCAGTGCAGGGGACCGGGACAGGGCGTTCTACGAGCAGTACTTC.